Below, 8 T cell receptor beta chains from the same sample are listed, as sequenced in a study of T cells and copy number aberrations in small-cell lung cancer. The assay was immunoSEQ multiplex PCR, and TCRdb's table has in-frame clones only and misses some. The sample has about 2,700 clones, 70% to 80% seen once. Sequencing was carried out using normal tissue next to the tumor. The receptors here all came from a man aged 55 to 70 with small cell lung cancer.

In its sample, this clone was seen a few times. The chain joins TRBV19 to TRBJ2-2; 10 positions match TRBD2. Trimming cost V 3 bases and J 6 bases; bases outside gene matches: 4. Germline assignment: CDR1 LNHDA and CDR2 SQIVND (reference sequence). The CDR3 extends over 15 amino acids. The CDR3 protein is CASSIGLAGAGELFF. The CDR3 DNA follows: TGTGCCAGTAGTATTGGGCTAGCGGGAGCCGGGGAGCTGTTTTTT.

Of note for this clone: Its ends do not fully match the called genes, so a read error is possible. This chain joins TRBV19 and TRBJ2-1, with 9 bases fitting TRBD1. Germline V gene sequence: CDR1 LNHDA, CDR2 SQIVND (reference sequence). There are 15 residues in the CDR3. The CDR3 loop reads CASSMTGGSYSEQFF. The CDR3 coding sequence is TGTGCCAGTAGTATGACAGGGGGATCGTACAGTGAGCAGTTCTTC.

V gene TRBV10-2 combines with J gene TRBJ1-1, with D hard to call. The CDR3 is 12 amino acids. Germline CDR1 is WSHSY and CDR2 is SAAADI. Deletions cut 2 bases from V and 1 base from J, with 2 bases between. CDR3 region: CASSEQNTEAFF. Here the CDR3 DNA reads TGCGCCAGCAGTGAGCAGAACACTGAAGCTTTCTTT.

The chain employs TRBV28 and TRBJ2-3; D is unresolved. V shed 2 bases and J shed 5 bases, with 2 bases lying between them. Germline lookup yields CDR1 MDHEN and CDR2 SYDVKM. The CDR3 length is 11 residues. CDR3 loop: CASSLQDTQYF. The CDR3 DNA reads TGTGCCAGCAGTTTACAAGATACGCAGTATTTT.

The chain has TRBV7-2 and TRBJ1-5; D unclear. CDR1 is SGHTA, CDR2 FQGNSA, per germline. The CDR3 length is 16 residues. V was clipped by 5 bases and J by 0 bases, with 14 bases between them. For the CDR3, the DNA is TGTGCCAGCAGCCCCCGGACGGAGGGTAGCAATCAGCCCCAGCATTTT. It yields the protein CASSPRTEGSNQPQHF.

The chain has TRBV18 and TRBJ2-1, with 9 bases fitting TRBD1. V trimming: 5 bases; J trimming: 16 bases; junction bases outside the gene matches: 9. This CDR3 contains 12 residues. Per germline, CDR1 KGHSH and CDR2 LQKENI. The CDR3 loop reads CASSLQNRGRFF. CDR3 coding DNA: TGTGCCAGCTCATTGCAAAACAGGGGGCGATTCTTC.

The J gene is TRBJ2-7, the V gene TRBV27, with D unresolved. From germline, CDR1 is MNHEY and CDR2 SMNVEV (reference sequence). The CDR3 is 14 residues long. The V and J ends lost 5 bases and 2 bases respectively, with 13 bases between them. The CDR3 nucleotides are TGTGCCAGCAGTCTCACGGGTTCAACCTACGAGCAGTACTTC. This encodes CASSLTGSTYEQYF.

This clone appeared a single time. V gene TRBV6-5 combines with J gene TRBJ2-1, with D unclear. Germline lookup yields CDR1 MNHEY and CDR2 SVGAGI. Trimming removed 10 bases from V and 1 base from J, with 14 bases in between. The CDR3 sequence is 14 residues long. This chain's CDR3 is CATRPAVSYNEQFF. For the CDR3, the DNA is TGTGCCACTCGGCCGGCGGTGTCCTACAATGAGCAGTTCTTC.